This T cell receptor beta chain was captured by sequencing in a study of CD8 T cells in Susac syndrome. After removal of 4 bases from V and 3 bases from J, the junction contained 0 bases not matched to a gene. Germline V gene data show CDR1 as MNHNS and CDR2 as SASEGT. The CDR3 has 14 amino acids. A quantity of about 0.5 to 1 ug RNA underwent reverse transcription using random hexamers. TCRdb re-called the immunoSEQ multiplex PCR reads with MiXCR, one entry per CDR3 protein. This sample has around 170,000 distinct CDR3 sequences, with approximately 95% found just once. The source is a human donor with Susac syndrome. The rearrangement uses TRBV6-1 and TRBJ2-7, with 13 nucleotides matching TRBD2. Sequencing was performed on CD8+ T cells from PBMCs. CDR3 region: CASSGTSGSYEQYF. The CDR3, as DNA: TGTGCCAGCAGTGGGACTAGCGGGAGCTACGAGCAGTACTTC.